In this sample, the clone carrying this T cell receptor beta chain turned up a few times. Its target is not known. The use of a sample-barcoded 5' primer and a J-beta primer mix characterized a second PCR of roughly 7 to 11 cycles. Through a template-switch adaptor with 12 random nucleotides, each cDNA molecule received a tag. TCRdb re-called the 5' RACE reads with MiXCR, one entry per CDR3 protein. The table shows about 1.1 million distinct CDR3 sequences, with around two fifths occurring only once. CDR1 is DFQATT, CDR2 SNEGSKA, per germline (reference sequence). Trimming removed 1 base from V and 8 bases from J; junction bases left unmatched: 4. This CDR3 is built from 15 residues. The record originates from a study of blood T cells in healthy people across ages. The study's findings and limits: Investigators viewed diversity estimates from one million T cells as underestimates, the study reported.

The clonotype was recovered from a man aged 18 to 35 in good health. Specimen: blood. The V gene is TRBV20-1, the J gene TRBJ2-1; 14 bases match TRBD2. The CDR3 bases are TGCAGTGCTAGAGCCGGGACTAGCGGGGGCTATGAGCAGTTCTTC. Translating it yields CSARAGTSGGYEQFF.